In this sample, the clone carrying this T cell receptor beta chain turned up once. Its antigen remains unidentified. The data belong to a study of shared clonotypes between healthy human individuals. As for the study in general: Donors consisted of a couple of women and a few men between 18 and 49. Study results and limitations: Sharing across four donors was highest in naive CD4 (approximately 5%) and lowest in memory CD8 (roughly 0.4%). Even with large depth, rarefaction showed that sorted-subset sequencing was incomplete. It was the few donors that limited the genetic and exposure-history diversity represented.

Produced via immunoSEQ multiplex PCR; TCRdb's table is partial and in-frame only. This table has approximately 1.9 million clones, 90% to 95% appearing once. Naive CD8 cells lacked CD45RO and underwent positive selection for CCR7, leaving out terminally differentiated effector memory CD45RA+ cells. The germline CDR1 and CDR2 sequences are SGHTA and FQGNSA. The CDR3 extends over 14 amino acids. V lost 8 bases to trimming and J lost 6 bases, with 17 bases between them. The chain joins TRBV7-2 to TRBJ2-1; TRBD2 is a possible D gene (5 bases). The material sequenced was naive CD8+ T cells from PBMCs. This clonotype originated in a man aged 18-30 years in good health. Some clones in this sample may be carry-over from other donors' samples. The CDR3 region has the DNA TGTGCCAGCTCACAAACACTAGGTGGCAATGAGCAGTTCTTC. This codes for CASSQTLGGNEQFF. Based on the CDR3 plus reference TRBV7-2 and TRBJ2-1, the full variable domain is GAGVSQSPSNKVTEKGKDVELRCDPISGHTALYWYRQSLGQGLEFLIYFQGNSAPDKSGLPSDRFSAERTGGSVSTLTIQRTQQEDSAVYLCASSQTLGGNEQFFGPGTRLTVL.